Listed below are T cell receptor beta chains from one sample, sequenced in a study of T-cell memory formation after mild COVID-19. TCRdb itself ran the 5' RACE reads through MiXCR, one entry per CDR3 protein. The sample records around 320,000 distinct CDR3 sequences, around 28% being singletons. The sample taken for sequencing was PBMCs or a T cell subset sorted from them (not recorded which). Every receptor here comes from an adult woman who had mild COVID-19 (a few samples of this study predate the infection). Cell type and time point are not known. CDR3s include the opening cysteine and the closing phenylalanine or tryptophan. A D gene is named only where the DNA matches it firmly. For some rows the clone size is stated as once, few or many, or as a class when expanded; others skip it.

v_gene	d_gene	j_gene	abundance	CDR3aa	CDR3nt
TRBV12-3/TRBV12-4	NA	TRBJ1-1	NA	CASRMGGPEAFF	TGTGCCAGCAGAATGGGGGGTCCTGAAGCTTTCTTT
TRBV12-3/TRBV12-4	TRBD1	TRBJ1-2	NA	CASGEGAGDGYTF	TGTGCCAGCGGGGAGGGGGCGGGCGATGGCTACACCTTC
TRBV29-1	NA	TRBJ2-7	NA	CSVEPTGNSYEQYF	TGCAGCGTTGAACCAACAGGGAACTCCTACGAGCAGTACTTC
TRBV7-9	NA	TRBJ2-3	NA	CASSSLETSTDTQYF	TGTGCCAGCAGCTCACTGGAGACGAGCACAGATACGCAGTATTTT
TRBV25-1	NA	TRBJ2-7	NA	CASSEMWDGGLYF	TGTGCCAGCAGTGAGATGTGGGACGGGGGGCTGTACTTC
TRBV29-1	NA	TRBJ2-2	NA	CSVTVSGELFF	TGCAGCGTGACGGTTTCTGGGGAGCTGTTTTTT
TRBV11-2	NA	TRBJ1-2	many	CASSSFGYGYTF	TGTGCCAGCAGCTCCTTCGGCTATGGCTACACCTTC
TRBV3-1	NA	TRBJ1-1	few	CASSRAGGGGTEAFF	TGTGCCAGCAGCCGAGCCGGGGGTGGAGGCACTGAAGCTTTCTTT
TRBV6-2/TRBV6-3	TRBD1	TRBJ2-3	few	CASSYRDRGRADTQYF	TGTGCCAGCAGTTACCGGGACAGGGGGCGCGCAGATACGCAGTATTTT
TRBV5-1	NA	TRBJ2-3	NA	CASSLGGLRTDTQYF	TGCGCCAGCAGCTTAGGGGGACTGCGCACAGATACGCAGTATTTT
TRBV9	TRBD2	TRBJ2-1	few	CASSVGTSNEQFF	TGTGCCAGCAGCGTCGGGACTAGCAATGAGCAGTTCTTC
TRBV27	TRBD1	TRBJ2-5	NA	CASSSPRDRLQETQYF	TGTGCCAGCAGTTCCCCTCGGGACAGGCTTCAAGAGACCCAGTACTTC
TRBV7-2	NA	TRBJ1-1	few	CASRPEGQVNTEAFF	TGTGCCAGCAGACCCGAGGGCCAAGTTAACACTGAAGCTTTCTTT
TRBV7-3	TRBD1	TRBJ1-1	NA	CASSSYRGPEAFF	TGTGCCAGCAGCTCCTACAGGGGGCCTGAAGCTTTCTTT
TRBV12-3/TRBV12-4	TRBD2	TRBJ2-5	NA	CASLLGGGQETQYF	TGTGCCAGCCTGTTGGGGGGGGGCCAAGAGACCCAGTACTTC
TRBV7-2	NA	TRBJ2-1	few	CASSLEWGHNEQFF	TGTGCCAGCAGCTTAGAGTGGGGGCACAATGAGCAGTTCTTC
TRBV7-2	NA	TRBJ2-5	few	CASSRILGTQYF	TGTGCCAGCAGCCGAATCTTGGGGACCCAGTACTTC
TRBV20-1	NA	TRBJ2-1	NA	CSARKYEQFF	TGCAGTGCTAGAAAGTATGAGCAGTTCTTC
TRBV7-9	NA	TRBJ2-1	few	CASTIMGQQFF	TGTGCCAGCACCATAATGGGGCAGCAGTTCTTC
TRBV13	NA	TRBJ2-3	NA	CASSSVYPGRDSNTQYF	TGTGCCAGCAGCTCCGTGTACCCGGGACGAGACTCGAATACGCAGTATTTT
TRBV20-1	NA	TRBJ2-3	NA	CSASLGLADTQYF	TGCAGTGCTAGTTTGGGGTTAGCAGATACGCAGTATTTT
TRBV7-8	TRBD2	TRBJ2-2	NA	CASSSTGTSVWTGELFF	TGTGCCAGCAGCTCGACCGGGACTAGCGTGTGGACCGGGGAGCTGTTTTTT
TRBV4-1	NA	TRBJ1-2	NA	CASSQAFGGYTF	TGCGCCAGCAGCCAAGCCTTCGGGGGCTACACCTTC
TRBV7-6	NA	TRBJ2-5	few	CASLEGEKETQYF	TGTGCCAGCCTCGAGGGGGAGAAAGAGACCCAGTACTTC
TRBV12-3/TRBV12-4	TRBD2	TRBJ2-5	NA	CASSLGRSGNPQETQYF	TGTGCCAGCAGTTTAGGACGGAGCGGGAACCCCCAAGAGACCCAGTACTTC
TRBV6-1	TRBD1	TRBJ2-7	NA	CASPLPGQGYEQYF	TGTGCCAGTCCCCTCCCGGGACAGGGTTACGAGCAGTACTTC
TRBV24-1	NA	TRBJ2-5	few	CATSDLGVGEETQYF	TGTGCCACCAGTGATTTGGGGGTTGGTGAAGAGACCCAGTACTTC
TRBV30	TRBD2	TRBJ2-1	NA	CAWSVPGGEQFF	TGTGCCTGGAGTGTACCCGGGGGGGAGCAGTTCTTC
TRBV5-1	NA	TRBJ2-1	once	CASSSSGVYNEQFF	TGCGCCAGCAGCTCCTCCGGCGTCTACAATGAGCAGTTCTTC